One sample yielded the 28 T cell receptor beta chains listed below, sequenced in a study of T-cell memory formation after mild COVID-19. TCRdb itself ran the 5' RACE reads through MiXCR, one entry per CDR3 protein. This sample yields about 440,000 distinct CDR3 sequences, of which over 15% are seen a single time; about 8.8% belongs to the top ten. Material: PBMCs or a T cell subset sorted from them (not recorded which). These receptors all come from an adult woman who had mild COVID-19 (a few samples of this study predate the infection). Cell type and time point are not known.

This sequence joins TRBV6-5 and TRBJ2-7; 8 nucleotides agree with TRBD1. The CDR3 length is 16 residues. Trimming cost V 8 bases and J 0 bases; bases outside gene matches: 12. The germline CDR1 and CDR2 sequences are MNHEY and SVGAGI. CDR3 coding DNA: TGTGCCAGCCATCCGACAGGGGCCCCGAGCTCCTACGAGCAGTACTTC. It is translated as CASHPTGAPSSYEQYF.

The DNA for the CDR3 is TGTGCCAGCACCAACACCTTTAACTCACCCCTCCACTTT. Translated: CASTNTFNSPLHF. V is TRBV12-3 or TRBV12-4 and J is TRBJ1-6; D call uncertain. The CDR3 runs 13 residues. V lost 7 bases and J 10 bases, leaving 14 bases between the germline ends.

The table lists this clonotype with a few counts. This chain connects TRBV3-1 to TRBJ2-7; 9 bases match TRBD2. CDR1 and CDR2 from the germline V gene are LGHDT and YNNKEL (reference sequence). The trim removed 2 bases at V and 4 bases at J, leaving 6 bases unmatched. The CDR3 contains 15 residues. The CDR3 DNA reads as TGTGCCAGCAGCCAAAGTGGCGGGAGGGTATACGAGCAGTACTTC. Translating gives CASSQSGGRVYEQYF.

J is TRBJ1-6 and V is TRBV6-2 or TRBV6-3; no definite D call. Per germline, CDR1 MNHEY and CDR2 SVGEGT. The CDR3 loop spans 11 amino acids. V lost 4 bases and J lost 9, with 4 bases in between. In DNA form, the CDR3 reads TGTGCCAGCAGTTCAGTTTCACCCCTCCACTTT. This encodes CASSSVSPLHF.

The J gene is TRBJ2-5, the V gene TRBV2, with D unresolved. The CDR3 length is 11 residues. With 8 bases removed from V and 3 bases from J, the gap between germline ends came to 7 bases. CDR1 is SNHLY, CDR2 FYNNEI, per germline. CDR3 DNA: TGTGCCAGCGTCGGAGAAGAGACCCAGTACTTC. Translating gives CASVGEETQYF.

This chain joins TRBV19 and TRBJ2-5; 13 bases line up with TRBD2. J was trimmed by 11 bases and V by 4 bases; bases with no gene match: 7. The CDR3 is 14 amino acids. Germline V gene sequence: CDR1 LNHDA, CDR2 SQIVND (reference sequence). The DNA for the CDR3 is TGTGCCAGTAGTAGGGGGACTAGCGGGGATGCTCAGTACTTC. It encodes CASSRGTSGDAQYF. The whole variable domain, filled in from reference TRBV19 and TRBJ2-5, reads DGGITQSPKYLFRKEGQNVTLSCEQNLNHDAMYWYRQDPGQGLRLIYYSQIVNDFQKGDIAEGYSVSREKKESFPLTVTSAQKNPTAFYLCASSRGTSGDAQYFGPGTRLLVL.

The rearrangement joins TRBV5-1 to TRBJ2-2; D unresolved. V was shortened by 4 bases and J by 3 bases, with 7 bases between the two germline ends. The CDR3 spans 13 residues. The V gene's germline CDR1 is SGHRS and CDR2 YFSETQ. The CDR3 DNA follows: TGCGCCAGCAGCGCAGCAGACACCGGGGAGCTGTTTTTT. This translates into CASSAADTGELFF.

This clonotype was picked up a small number of times. This chain joins TRBV15 and TRBJ2-7, with D hard to call. Trimming stripped 1 base from V and 3 bases from J, with 13 bases between. This CDR3 has 15 amino acids. Germline lookup yields CDR1 LNHNV and CDR2 YYDKDF (reference sequence). CDR3 residues: CATSRGTATVYEQYF. CDR3 DNA: TGTGCCACCAGCAGAGGGACCGCGACCGTCTACGAGCAGTACTTC.

V is TRBV10-3 and J is TRBJ2-1; possible D gene TRBD1, 6 bases. This CDR3 has 13 amino acids. Germline V gene lookup returns CDR1 ENHRY and CDR2 SYGVKD. The V gene lost 10 bases and the J gene lost 1 base, with 11 bases spanning the gap. CDR3 in amino acids: CATRQESYNEQFF. The CDR3, as DNA: TGTGCCACCCGACAGGAGTCCTACAATGAGCAGTTCTTC.

This clonotype was counted only a few times. The V gene is TRBV13, the J gene TRBJ1-2; D remains ambiguous. CDR3 length: 14 residues. V shed 6 bases and J shed 2 bases, with 13 bases lying between them. Germline assignment: CDR1 PRHDT and CDR2 FYEKMQ (reference sequence). The CDR3 nucleotides read TGTGCCAGCAGTGTGGTAGGCGGGAACTATGGCTACACCTTC. Translation: CASSVVGGNYGYTF.

This CDR3 reads CASSPTASDEQFF. Here the CDR3 DNA reads TGTGCCAGCAGCCCTACGGCCAGTGATGAGCAGTTCTTC. The V gene is TRBV7-9, the J gene TRBJ2-1; D call uncertain. Germline V gives CDR1 SEHNR, CDR2 FQNEAQ (reference sequence). The germline V and J ends were trimmed by 5 bases and 8 bases, with 13 bases remaining between them. This CDR3 is built from 13 residues.

This clonotype appeared a few times. This sequence joins TRBV2 and TRBJ2-7; tentative D call: TRBD1 (6 bases). There are 17 residues in the CDR3. With 3 bases removed from V and 2 bases from J, the gap between germline ends came to 20 bases. Looked up from germline, CDR1 is SNHLY and CDR2 is FYNNEI. For the CDR3, the DNA is TGTGCCAGCAGTGACGGCACAGGGACCAGAAACCCCTACGAGCAGTACTTC. Its translation: CASSDGTGTRNPYEQYF. Full variable domain (outside the CDR3, taken from reference TRBV2 and TRBJ2-7): EPEVTQTPSHQVTQMGQEVILRCVPISNHLYFYWYRQILGQKVEFLVSFYNNEISEKSEIFDDQFSVERPDGSNFTLKIRSTKLEDSAMYFCASSDGTGTRNPYEQYFGPGTRLTVT.

The rearrangement joins TRBV7-4 to TRBJ1-6; the D is unclear. Trimming took 7 bases from V and 9 from J, leaving 31 bases between them. Germline V gene sequence: CDR1 SGHVT, CDR2 SQSDAQ. This CDR3 contains 19 residues. DNA of the CDR3: TGTGCCAGCACCAAGAAAAATAATGGGAAAAGGGAGATTGGTTCACCCCTCCACTTT. Amino acids: CASTKKNNGKREIGSPLHF.

The V and J genes are TRBV4-1 and TRBJ2-1; D gene uncertain. The germline V and J ends were trimmed by 0 bases and 0 bases, with 15 bases remaining between them. Germline V lookup: CDR1 MGHRA, CDR2 YSYEKL. The CDR3 sequence is 18 residues long. CDR3 bases: TGCGCCAGCAGCCAAGAAGTCGGTCACTTGAGCTCCTACAATGAGCAGTTCTTC. Translated: CASSQEVGHLSSYNEQFF.

This clonotype was seen a handful of times. The CDR3 nucleotides read TGTGCCAGCAGCCCCCGGACTAGCGGGAGAAGCTTGTACAATGAGCAGTTCTTC. Protein product: CASSPRTSGRSLYNEQFF. This chain uses TRBV9 with TRBJ2-1; 13 nucleotides align to TRBD2. V trimming: 4 bases; J trimming: 4 bases; junction bases outside the gene matches: 11. Germline loops: CDR1 SGDLS, CDR2 YYNGEE. There are 18 residues in the CDR3.

The V and J genes are TRBV15 and TRBJ2-7; possible D gene TRBD2, 5 bases. The CDR3 is 14 amino acids. The V gene lost 3 bases and the J gene lost 2 bases, with 11 bases spanning the gap. Germline V CDR1 and CDR2: LNHNV, YYDKDF (reference sequence). The CDR3 is CATSSFFGTYEQYF. Here the CDR3 DNA reads TGTGCCACCAGCAGCTTTTTCGGGACCTACGAGCAGTACTTC.

This clonotype appeared a few times. The V gene is TRBV7-6, the J gene TRBJ2-3; D may be TRBD2 (6 bases). The CDR3 is 16 residues long. Trimming cost V 5 bases and J 2 bases, with 17 bases left between them. Looked up from germline, CDR1 is SGHVS and CDR2 is FNYEAQ. CDR3: CASSRSWGGNTDTQYF. In DNA, the CDR3 is TGTGCCAGCAGCCGCTCCTGGGGAGGTAACACAGATACGCAGTATTTT.

In its sample, this clonotype was seen many times. The CDR3 bases are TGTGCCAGCAGCTTAGGGGTTAACTATGGCTACACCTTC. This encodes CASSLGVNYGYTF. The V gene is TRBV11-2, the J gene TRBJ1-2, with no clear D. Looked up from germline, CDR1 is SGHAT and CDR2 is FQNNGV. The CDR3 loop spans 13 amino acids. V was clipped by 1 base and J by 1 base, with 4 bases between them.

This clonotype was recorded many times. The chain links TRBV5-1 to TRBJ2-7; D gene ambiguous. The CDR3 runs to 14 residues. V lost 1 base to trimming and J lost 5 bases, with 13 bases between them. Germline CDR1 reads SGHRS; CDR2 reads YFSETQ. CDR3 DNA: TGCGCCAGCAGCTTGATCGGGCAGGTCCACGAGCAGTACTTC. The encoded protein is CASSLIGQVHEQYF.

The J gene is TRBJ1-4, the V gene TRBV5-1, with 7 bases matching TRBD1. Germline trimming cut 1 base from V and 7 bases from J; bases unmatched to any gene: 7. The CDR3 runs to 15 residues. Germline assignment: CDR1 SGHRS and CDR2 YFSETQ. The CDR3 loop is CASSLYRGEGEKLFF. Written as DNA, the CDR3 is TGCGCCAGCAGCTTGTACAGGGGTGAGGGTGAAAAACTGTTTTTT.

The table lists this clonotype with a few counts. The rearrangement uses TRBV11-2 and TRBJ2-2; D perhaps matches TRBD1 (5 bases). Germline CDR1 is SGHAT and CDR2 is FQNNGV. V lost 4 bases to trimming and J lost 8 bases, with 11 bases between them. This CDR3 spans 13 amino acids. CDR3 sequence reads: CASSSRQFGELFF. The CDR3 DNA follows: TGTGCCAGCAGCTCCCGACAGTTTGGGGAGCTGTTTTTT.

The V and J genes are TRBV12-3 or TRBV12-4 and TRBJ1-3; 8 bases are shared with TRBD1. J was trimmed by 0 bases and V by 2 bases; bases with no gene match: 15. The length of the CDR3 is 20 residues. CDR3 sequence reads: CASSLPVPGQEAYSGNTIYF. The CDR3 coding sequence is TGTGCCAGCAGTTTACCGGTGCCGGGACAGGAAGCTTACTCTGGAAACACCATATATTTT.

The chain has TRBV5-4 and TRBJ2-3, with 9 bases that match TRBD2. Germline lookup yields CDR1 SGHNT and CDR2 YYREEE (reference sequence). J gave up 6 bases and V 2 bases, and 10 bases lay outside the gene matches. This CDR3 has 16 residues. CDR3 nucleotides: TGTGCCAGCAGCTTTCAGCGGGGGGCCTCCTCGGATACGCAGTATTTT. Translated, it gives CASSFQRGASSDTQYF.

This clonotype has only one observation. The rearrangement links TRBV2 to TRBJ2-3; D call uncertain. Germline CDR1 SNHLY, CDR2 FYNNEI. There are 15 residues in the CDR3. Between the trimmed V and J ends, which lost 5 bases and 2 bases, there was a span of 14 bases. In DNA form, the CDR3 reads TGTGCCAGCAGTCCCGATGGGCCCTCCACAGATACGCAGTATTTT. It encodes CASSPDGPSTDTQYF. Combining the CDR3 with reference TRBV2 and TRBJ2-3 gives the whole variable domain EPEVTQTPSHQVTQMGQEVILRCVPISNHLYFYWYRQILGQKVEFLVSFYNNEISEKSEIFDDQFSVERPDGSNFTLKIRSTKLEDSAMYFCASSPDGPSTDTQYFGPGTRLTVL.

This clonotype has only a few counts. The genes are TRBV24-1 and TRBJ2-2; D might be TRBD1 or TRBD2, each matching 5 bases. The length of the CDR3 is 15 residues. The V and J ends lost 6 bases and 0 bases respectively, with 10 bases between them. The germline gives CDR1 KGHDR, CDR2 SFDVKD. In nucleotides, the CDR3 is TGTGCCACCAGTTCGGGGCCAGCGAACACCGGGGAGCTGTTTTTT. Protein product: CATSSGPANTGELFF.

This chain joins TRBV7-2 and TRBJ1-1; TRBD1 might be the D (5 bases). Deletions cut 8 bases from V and 11 bases from J, with 24 bases between. CDR3 length: 14 residues. The germline V gene encodes CDR1 SGHTA and CDR2 FQGNSA. CDR3 sequence (DNA): TGTGCCAGCGACCGCTGGGACCTTCCGTCAGAGGCTTTCTTT. Its protein product is CASDRWDLPSEAFF.

In its sample, this clonotype was seen a few times. This sequence joins TRBV5-1 and TRBJ2-7; 8 bases are shared with TRBD2. V dropped 2 bases and J dropped 3; count of bases not matched to a gene: 4. The CDR3 runs to 14 residues. Germline lookup yields CDR1 SGHRS and CDR2 YFSETQ. CDR3 nucleotide sequence: TGCGCCAGCAGCTTAGCGGGAGCGCTCTACGAGCAGTACTTC. It translates to CASSLAGALYEQYF.

This chain connects TRBV12-3 or TRBV12-4 to TRBJ2-7; 7 nucleotides agree with TRBD2. V lost 6 bases to trimming and J lost 2 bases; unmatched junction nucleotides: 4. This CDR3 has 13 residues. CDR3 DNA: TGTGCCAGCAGGGGAGGGGTGGCCTACGAGCAGTACTTC. It translates to CASRGGVAYEQYF.